These 28 T cell receptor beta chains were all obtained from the same sample, sequenced in a study of blood T cells in healthy people across ages. A J-beta primer mix and a sample-barcoded 5' primer were used in a second PCR of about 6 to 12 cycles. A single record per CDR3 protein comes from TCRdb applying MiXCR to the 5' RACE reads. The sample has around 1,800,000 distinct CDR3 sequences, roughly two fifths seen once. Source material: blood. Every receptor here comes from a human donor in good health.

This clonotype was picked up one time. The chain recombines TRBV7-9 with TRBJ1-1, with D hard to call. This CDR3 comprises 12 residues. The V and J ends lost 4 bases and 8 bases respectively, with 11 bases between them. Germline V lookup: CDR1 SEHNR, CDR2 FQNEAQ (reference sequence). Here the CDR3 reads CASSSSEYEAFF. In DNA, the CDR3 is TGTGCCAGCAGCTCATCCGAATACGAAGCTTTCTTT.

This clonotype was recorded a few times. The CDR3 region is CASSQDSVMGANIQYF. CDR3 bases: TGCGCCAGCAGCCAAGATTCAGTGATGGGGGCCAACATTCAGTACTTC. The chain uses TRBV4-3 and TRBJ2-4; possibly TRBD1 for D (6 bases). The CDR3 covers 16 residues. V was clipped by 0 bases and J by 7 bases, with 16 bases between them. Germline V CDR1 and CDR2: LGHNA, YSLEER.

As to this clonotype: A much larger clone differs from this one at a single base, so this may be a read error. The V and J genes are TRBV27 and TRBJ2-1, with a tentative D call TRBD1 (5 bases). Trimming shortened V by 2 bases and J by 9 bases, and 17 bases separated the two germline ends. The CDR3 length is 15 residues. Germline loops: CDR1 MNHEY, CDR2 SMNVEV (reference sequence). The CDR3, as DNA: TGTGCCAGCAGTTTAAGCAGGGTAGGGTGGAGTGAGCAGTTCTTC. As protein: CASSLSRVGWSEQFF.

This clonotype occurred a few times. The J gene is TRBJ1-2, the V gene TRBV7-2; D call uncertain. The CDR3 runs to 13 residues. Trimming left V 5 bases short and J 4 bases short, with 11 bases between. CDR1 SGHTA and CDR2 FQGNSA come from the germline V gene. The CDR3 loop reads CASSGDIVYGYTF. The CDR3, as DNA: TGTGCCAGCAGCGGCGACATAGTCTATGGCTACACCTTC.

In DNA form, the CDR3 reads TGTGCCAGCAGTTCCTCGACCGGCGCCAGGGACCTCGGAGCCCAGCATTTT. Amino acids: CASSSSTGARDLGAQHF. The chain is built from TRBV6-2 or TRBV6-3 and TRBJ1-5, with D tentatively TRBD1 (5 bases). V lost 4 bases and J lost 11, with 27 bases in between. The CDR3 totals 17 residues. The germline V gene encodes CDR1 MNHEY and CDR2 SVGEGT.

The genes are TRBV6-5 and TRBJ1-2, with TRBD1 matching over 8 bases. V shed 6 bases and J 7 bases; nucleotides not matched to a gene: 10. Per the germline V gene, CDR1 is MNHEY and CDR2 is SVGAGI. This CDR3 comprises 14 residues. CDR3 bases: TGTGCCAGCAGCCTTGTGCAGGGGGCGCCTGGCTACACCTTC. This codes for CASSLVQGAPGYTF.

The V gene is TRBV11-2, the J gene TRBJ1-1; D is possibly TRBD1 (6 bases). The CDR3 is made up of 14 amino acids. Germline loops: CDR1 SGHAT, CDR2 FQNNGV. The V end was cut by 5 bases, the J end by 4 bases, with 14 bases between. The CDR3 DNA reads as TGTGCCAGCAGCCCCCGAGGGGGTTCCACTGAAGCTTTCTTT. Encoded protein: CASSPRGGSTEAFF.

This clonotype came up a few times. The rearrangement uses TRBV7-9 and TRBJ2-7; D remains unclear. Trimming stripped 1 base from V and 7 bases from J, with 8 bases between. Germline-derived CDR1 and CDR2 are SEHNR and FQNEAQ (reference sequence). The CDR3 consists of 12 residues. The CDR3 nucleotides are TGTGCCAGCAGCTTAGACTCCTGGGAGCAGTACTTC. Amino acids: CASSLDSWEQYF.

This chain joins TRBV5-6 and TRBJ1-1; D is possibly TRBD1 (5 bases). Per germline, CDR1 SGHDT and CDR2 YYEEEE. The CDR3 sequence is 16 residues long. V shed 1 base and J shed 0 bases, with 13 bases lying between them. The CDR3 is CASSLLRGLMNTEAFF. As DNA, the CDR3 is TGTGCCAGCAGCTTGCTACGGGGACTCATGAACACTGAAGCTTTCTTT.

This clonotype appeared a few times. The rearrangement joins TRBV20-1 to TRBJ2-5; tentative D call: TRBD2 (5 bases). CDR1 is DFQATT, CDR2 SNEGSKA, per germline (reference sequence). Trimming took off 8 bases at V and 5 bases at J, with 21 bases between the two ends. The CDR3 has 14 amino acids. CDR3 nucleotides: TGCAGTACATCTCCCGGCTCGGGGTTGGAGACCCAGTACTTC. Its translation is CSTSPGSGLETQYF.

In regard to this clonotype: One end of the junction fails to match germline, which may point to a read error. This sequence joins TRBV6-2 or TRBV6-3 and TRBJ2-7; D is undetermined. The CDR3 extends over 14 amino acids. Germline-derived CDR1 and CDR2 are MNHEY and SVGEGT. The CDR3 sequence: CASSWTRSSYEQCF. CDR3 coding DNA: TGTGCCAGCAGCTGGACGAGGAGCTCCTACGAGCAGTGCTTC.

This clonotype was counted once. In nucleotides, the CDR3 is TGTGCCAGCAGAGCGGGGACAGGGCCCATGAACACTGAAGCTTTCTTT. It translates to CASRAGTGPMNTEAFF. The rearrangement uses TRBV7-6 and TRBJ1-1, with TRBD1 matching 9 bases. Germline CDR1 SGHVS, CDR2 FNYEAQ. The junction had 8 bases not matched to a gene; V was cut back by 6 bases and J by 0 bases. CDR3 length equals 16 residues.

The chain couples TRBV20-1 to TRBJ1-2; D is perhaps TRBD1 (5 bases). Between the trimmed V and J ends, which lost 5 bases and 4 bases, there was a span of 14 bases. Germline V gene lookup returns CDR1 DFQATT and CDR2 SNEGSKA (reference sequence). The CDR3 extends over 13 amino acids. The DNA of the CDR3 is TGCAGTGCTCCCCCCTTCGGGGGCTATGGCTACACCTTC. It encodes CSAPPFGGYGYTF.

The chain uses TRBV5-6 and TRBJ2-7; 7 nucleotides align to TRBD2. CDR3 length: 19 amino acids. Germline lookup yields CDR1 SGHDT and CDR2 YYEEEE. V dropped 4 bases and J dropped 0; count of bases not matched to a gene: 19. The CDR3 here is CASSLTALPTSAYSYEQYF. The CDR3 DNA reads TGTGCCAGCAGCCTCACCGCCCTCCCCACTAGCGCTTACTCCTACGAGCAGTACTTC.

Details on this clonotype: The junction does not match germline at one end; this may be a read error. The chain carries TRBV9 and TRBJ2-7; D possibly corresponds to TRBD2 (5 bases). The CDR3 consists of 14 residues. The germline gives CDR1 SGDLS, CDR2 YYNGEE. The CDR3 region is CASSVVASSYGQYF. The CDR3 DNA sequence: TGTGCCAGCAGCGTAGTGGCTAGCAGCTACGGGCAGTACTTC.

Only a few counts were recorded for this clonotype. V gene TRBV7-2 combines with J gene TRBJ2-1; maybe TRBD1 (6 bases). The germline V gene encodes CDR1 SGHTA and CDR2 FQGNSA. V shed 1 base and J shed 2 bases, with 12 bases lying between them. The CDR3 length is 16 residues. The CDR3 bases are TGTGCCAGCAGCTTAGGACCAGGGGTCACCTACAATGAGCAGTTCTTC. This encodes CASSLGPGVTYNEQFF.

This clonotype was seen a few times. V and J are TRBV28 and TRBJ2-5; 8 positions agree with TRBD1. J was trimmed by 1 base and V by 7 bases; bases with no gene match: 5. The CDR3 spans 14 residues. Germline CDR1 reads MDHEN; CDR2 reads SYDVKM. The CDR3 DNA sequence: TGTGCCAGCACCCGGGACAGGTTCCAAGAGACCCAGTACTTC. It encodes CASTRDRFQETQYF. The complete variable domain, with remaining parts taken from reference TRBV28 and TRBJ2-5, reads DVKVTQSSRYLVKRTGEKVFLECVQDMDHENMFWYRQDPGLGLRLIYFSYDVKMKEKGDIPEGYSVSREKKERFSLILESASTNQTSMYLCASTRDRFQETQYFGPGTRLLVL.

As concerns this clonotype: The junction departs from germline at one end; a sequencing error may be responsible. The chain joins TRBV4-3 to TRBJ2-1; maybe TRBD2 (5 bases). Germline CDR1 LGHNA, CDR2 YSLEER. The CDR3 covers 17 residues. The CDR3 DNA sequence: TGCGCCAGCAGCCAAGAAAGGAACGGGGTGTCCTACAATGGGCAGTTCTTC. It encodes CASSQERNGVSYNGQFF.

CDR3 sequence reads: CSVERVSYDTQYF. For the CDR3, the DNA is TGCAGCGTTGAAAGGGTATCGTACGATACGCAGTATTTT. The V and J genes are TRBV29-1 and TRBJ2-3, with D uncertain. CDR3 size: 13 residues. Trimming left V 2 bases short and J 6 bases short, with 12 bases between. Germline V gives CDR1 SQVTM, CDR2 ANQGSEA.

This clonotype was found a few times. The V gene is TRBV7-8, the J gene TRBJ1-2; D is unresolved. Germline V gives CDR1 SGHVS, CDR2 FQNEAQ. With 1 base removed from V and 0 bases from J, the gap between germline ends came to 15 bases. This CDR3 contains 17 residues. CDR3 loop: CASSLDFRPLTNYGYTF. The CDR3 coding sequence is TGTGCCAGCAGCTTAGATTTCAGGCCCCTAACTAACTATGGCTACACCTTC.

This clonotype was counted only a few times. V usage is TRBV6-2 or TRBV6-3 and J usage is TRBJ2-5, with 10 bases identical to TRBD2. Germline V gene sequence: CDR1 MNHEY, CDR2 SVGEGT. V was pared by 5 bases and J by 3 bases, with 9 bases of the junction left unmatched. The CDR3 covers 16 residues. Written as DNA, the CDR3 is TGTGCCAGCAGTGCCACGTCCGGGACTAGCGAAGAGACCCAGTACTTC. Translating it yields CASSATSGTSEETQYF.

In its sample, this clonotype was seen once. The V gene is TRBV18, the J gene TRBJ2-1; D gene unclear. This CDR3 contains 17 residues. The germline CDR1 and CDR2 sequences are KGHSH and LQKENI. The V gene lost 0 bases and the J gene lost 2 bases, with 14 bases spanning the gap. The CDR3 loop reads CASSPPVRALTYNEQFF. The DNA for the CDR3 is TGTGCCAGCTCACCACCGGTAAGGGCCTTAACCTACAATGAGCAGTTCTTC.

This chain connects TRBV6-5 to TRBJ2-1; D remains unclear. This CDR3 contains 16 residues. V lost 0 bases and J 0 bases, leaving 9 bases between the germline ends. Germline loops: CDR1 MNHEY, CDR2 SVGAGI. This chain's CDR3 is CASSYSGLSSYNEQFF. DNA of the CDR3: TGTGCCAGCAGTTACTCGGGTCTGAGCTCCTACAATGAGCAGTTCTTC.

As concerns this clonotype: A much larger clone lies one base from this, so it may be a read error. V and J are TRBV7-2 and TRBJ2-4; TRBD2 might be the D (5 bases). The J call may be incorrect, as the DNA end agrees better with TRBJ2-5. The CDR3 sequence is 14 residues long. The germline CDR1 and CDR2 sequences are SGHTA and FQGNSA. The DNA for the CDR3 is TGTGCCGGCAGCTTGCGGGCGGCCCAAGAGACCCAGTACTTC. Amino acid sequence: CAGSLRAAQETQYF.

The V call is TRBV7-8, the J call TRBJ1-4; possibly TRBD1 for D (5 bases). There are 15 residues in the CDR3. Trimming removed 5 bases at V and 5 bases at J, with 15 bases between. From germline, CDR1 is SGHVS and CDR2 FQNEAQ. Here the CDR3 reads CASSRYRLSNEKLFF. The CDR3 DNA sequence: TGTGCCAGCAGCCGGTACAGGCTATCAAATGAAAAACTGTTTTTT.

This clonotype turned up a few times. This chain uses TRBV12-3 or TRBV12-4 with TRBJ1-2; D might be TRBD1 (6 bases). Trimming cost V 6 bases and J 3 bases, with 17 bases left between them. CDR3 length: 15 residues. The CDR3 spells CASRGLGRGDYGYTF. The DNA for the CDR3 is TGTGCCAGCAGGGGATTAGGCAGGGGAGACTATGGCTACACCTTC.

This chain joins TRBV20-1 and TRBJ1-5, with 7 positions matching TRBD1. V lost 6 bases to trimming and J lost 7 bases; unmatched junction nucleotides: 12. CDR3 length equals 14 residues. Germline V CDR1 and CDR2: DFQATT, SNEGSKA (reference sequence). The CDR3 region is CSANRGRMGQPQHF. CDR3 DNA: TGCAGTGCAAACAGGGGAAGGATGGGACAGCCCCAGCATTTT.

The gene calls are TRBV7-3 and TRBJ1-6; unclear D gene. CDR1 is SGHTA and CDR2 is FQGTGA in the germline V gene. The CDR3 spans 15 residues. The CDR3 spells CGTSGASSYNSPLHF. The CDR3 DNA reads as TGTGGAACGTCCGGCGCTAGCTCCTATAATTCACCCCTCCACTTT.